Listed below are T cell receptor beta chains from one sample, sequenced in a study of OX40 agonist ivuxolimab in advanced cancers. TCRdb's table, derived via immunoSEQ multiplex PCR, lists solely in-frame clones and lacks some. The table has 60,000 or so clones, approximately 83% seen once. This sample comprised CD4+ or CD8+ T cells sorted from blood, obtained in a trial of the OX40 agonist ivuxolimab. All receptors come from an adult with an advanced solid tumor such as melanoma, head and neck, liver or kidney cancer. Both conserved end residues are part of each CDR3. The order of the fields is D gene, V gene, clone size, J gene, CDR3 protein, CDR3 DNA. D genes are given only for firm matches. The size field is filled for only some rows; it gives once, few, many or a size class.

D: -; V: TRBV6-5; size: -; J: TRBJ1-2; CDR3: CASSYFGKDNYGYTF; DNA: TGTGCCAGCAGTTACTTCGGGAAGGACAACTATGGCTACACCTTC
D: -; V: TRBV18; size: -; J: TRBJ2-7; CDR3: CASSPDIPLEQYF; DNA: TGTGCCAGCTCACCGGACATCCCTCTCGAGCAGTACTTC
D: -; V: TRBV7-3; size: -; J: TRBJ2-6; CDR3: CASSLSRAGANVLTF; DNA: TGTGCCAGCAGCTTAAGCAGGGCTGGGGCCAACGTCCTGACTTTC
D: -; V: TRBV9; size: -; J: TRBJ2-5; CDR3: CASSVGGGETQYF; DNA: TGTGCCAGCAGCGTAGGGGGGGGCGAGACCCAGTACTTC
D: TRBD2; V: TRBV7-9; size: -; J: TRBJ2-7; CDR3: CASSPGTSGISYEQYF; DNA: TGTGCCAGCAGCCCAGGGACTAGCGGGATCTCCTACGAGCAGTACTTC
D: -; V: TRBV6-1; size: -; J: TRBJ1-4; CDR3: CASSEALEGSNEKLFF; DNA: TGTGCCAGCAGTGAAGCGCTCGAGGGTTCGAATGAAAAACTGTTTTTT
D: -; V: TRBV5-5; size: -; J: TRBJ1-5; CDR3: CASSLNDGNQPQHF; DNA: TGTGCCAGCAGCCTTAATGACGGTAATCAGCCCCAGCATTTT
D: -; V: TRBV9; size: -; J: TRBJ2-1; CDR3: CASSAFPHNEQFF; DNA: TGTGCCAGCAGCGCCTTCCCCCACAATGAGCAGTTCTTC
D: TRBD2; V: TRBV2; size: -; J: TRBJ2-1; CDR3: CASSAGGAAEEQFF; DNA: TGTGCCAGCAGTGCGGGGGGGGCGGCTGAAGAGCAGTTCTTC
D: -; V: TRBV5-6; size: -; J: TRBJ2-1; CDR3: CASSLGVPGLTNEQFF; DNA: TGTGCCAGCAGCTTGGGTGTACCAGGACTGACTAATGAGCAGTTCTTC
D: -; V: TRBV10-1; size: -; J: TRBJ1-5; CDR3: CASSPTGSNQPQHF; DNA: TGCGCCAGCAGCCCTACGGGTAGCAATCAGCCCCAGCATTTT
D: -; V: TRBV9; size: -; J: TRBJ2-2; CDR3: CASSVGAGAGELFF; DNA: TGTGCCAGCAGCGTAGGGGCGGGCGCCGGGGAGCTGTTTTTT
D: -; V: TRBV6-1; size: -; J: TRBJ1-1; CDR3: CASSVGGTEAFF; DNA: TGTGCCAGCAGCGTGGGGGGCACTGAAGCTTTCTTT
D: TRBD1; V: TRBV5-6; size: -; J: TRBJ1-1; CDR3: CASSSGGYTEAFF; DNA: TGTGCCAGCAGCTCAGGGGGCTACACTGAAGCTTTCTTT
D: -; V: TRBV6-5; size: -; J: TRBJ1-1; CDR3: CASSSDFEGLGTEAFF; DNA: TGTGCCAGCAGTTCTGATTTTGAGGGGTTGGGCACTGAAGCTTTCTTT
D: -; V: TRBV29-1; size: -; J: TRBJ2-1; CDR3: CSVILPSSYNEQFF; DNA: TGCAGCGTTATTCTCCCGAGCTCCTACAATGAGCAGTTCTTC
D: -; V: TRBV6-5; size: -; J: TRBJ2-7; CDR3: CASSYAYSGDREQYF; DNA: TGTGCCAGCAGTTATGCCTATAGTGGGGACCGAGAGCAGTACTTC
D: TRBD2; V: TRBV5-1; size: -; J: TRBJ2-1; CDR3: CASSWGFGQIAGGHTTRNEQFF; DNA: TGCGCCAGCAGCTGGGGATTCGGTCAAATAGCGGGGGGGCACACCACACGGAATGAGCAGTTCTTC
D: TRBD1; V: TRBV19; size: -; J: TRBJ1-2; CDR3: CASSDGTGKLSYGYTF; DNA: TGTGCCAGTAGTGACGGGACAGGGAAATTATCCTATGGCTACACCTTC
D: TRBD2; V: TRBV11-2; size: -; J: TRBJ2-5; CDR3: CASSGGLQQETQYF; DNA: TGTGCCAGCAGCGGGGGACTACAGCAAGAGACCCAGTACTTC
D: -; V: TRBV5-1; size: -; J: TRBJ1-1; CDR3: CASSFRVDTEAFF; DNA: TGCGCCAGCAGCTTCAGGGTAGACACTGAAGCTTTCTTT
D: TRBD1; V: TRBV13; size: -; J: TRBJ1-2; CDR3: CASSYHLDRTNYGYTF; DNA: TGTGCCAGCAGCTACCACCTGGACAGGACGAACTATGGCTACACCTTC
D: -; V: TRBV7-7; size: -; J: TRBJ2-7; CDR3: CASSPGGPRDNEQYF; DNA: TGTGCTAGCAGCCCTGGGGGGCCGAGAGACAACGAGCAGTACTTC
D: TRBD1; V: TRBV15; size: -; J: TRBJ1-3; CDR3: CATSPIGQDHRNTIYF; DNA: TGTGCCACCAGCCCAATAGGACAGGATCATAGAAACACCATATATTTT
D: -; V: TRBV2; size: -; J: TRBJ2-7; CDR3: CASSEGSLSYEQYF; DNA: TGTGCCAGCAGTGAAGGCTCCCTAAGCTACGAGCAGTACTTC
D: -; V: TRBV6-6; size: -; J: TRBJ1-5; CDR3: CASSLADNQPQHF; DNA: TGTGCCAGCAGTTTGGCAGACAATCAGCCCCAGCATTTT
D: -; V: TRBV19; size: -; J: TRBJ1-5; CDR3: CASRGDNQPQHF; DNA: TGTGCCAGTAGAGGCGATAATCAGCCCCAGCATTTT
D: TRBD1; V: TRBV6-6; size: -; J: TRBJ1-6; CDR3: CASRGQENNSPLHF; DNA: TGTGCCAGCAGAGGACAGGAGAATAATTCACCCCTCCACTTT
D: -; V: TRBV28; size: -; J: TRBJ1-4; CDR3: CASSLGQYNEKLFF; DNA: TGTGCCAGCAGTTTAGGGCAGTATAATGAAAAACTGTTTTTT
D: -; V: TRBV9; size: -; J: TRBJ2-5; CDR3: CASSVAGGAKETQYF; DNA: TGTGCCAGCAGCGTAGCTGGGGGGGCTAAGGAGACCCAGTACTTC
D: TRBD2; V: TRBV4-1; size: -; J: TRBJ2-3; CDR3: CASSLLVGGFTDTQYF; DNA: TGCGCCAGCAGCCTTTTAGTGGGGGGGTTCACAGATACGCAGTATTTT
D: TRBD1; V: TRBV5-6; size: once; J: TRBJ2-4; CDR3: CASSQGVENIQYF; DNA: TGTGCCAGCAGCCAGGGGGTCGAAAACATTCAGTACTTC
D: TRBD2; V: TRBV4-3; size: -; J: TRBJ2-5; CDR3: CASSQDLGHGGGGETQYF; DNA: TGCGCCAGCAGCCAAGATCTAGGTCATGGGGGGGGAGGGGAGACCCAGTACTTC
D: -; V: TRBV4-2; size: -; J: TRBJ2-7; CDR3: CASSQDTHEQYF; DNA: TGTGCCAGCAGCCAAGATACCCACGAGCAGTACTTC
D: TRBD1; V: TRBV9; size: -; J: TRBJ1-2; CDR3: CASSGMQGAGPYIYGYTF; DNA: TGTGCCAGCAGCGGAATGCAGGGGGCAGGCCCATACATCTATGGCTACACCTTC
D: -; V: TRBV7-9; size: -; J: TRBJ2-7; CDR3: CASSTTVPEQYF; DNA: TGTGCCAGCAGCACGACAGTCCCCGAGCAGTACTTC
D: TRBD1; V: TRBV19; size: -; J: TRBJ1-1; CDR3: CASSPPTRGAYTEAFF; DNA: TGTGCCAGTAGTCCACCGACCAGGGGGGCGTACACTGAAGCTTTCTTT
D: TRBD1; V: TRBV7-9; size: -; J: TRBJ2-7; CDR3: CASSAGWDREGEQYF; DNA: TGTGCCAGCAGCGCGGGGTGGGACAGGGAGGGCGAGCAGTACTTC
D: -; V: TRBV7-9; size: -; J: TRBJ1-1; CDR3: CASSWGGTEAFF; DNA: TGTGCCAGCAGCTGGGGCGGCACTGAAGCTTTCTTT
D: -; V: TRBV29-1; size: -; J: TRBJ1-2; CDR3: CSAPGGDNYGYTF; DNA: TGCAGCGCCCCCGGGGGCGATAACTATGGCTACACCTTC
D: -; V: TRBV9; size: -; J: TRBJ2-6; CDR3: CASSVETRAGANVLTF; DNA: TGTGCCAGCAGCGTAGAGACAAGGGCTGGGGCCAACGTCCTGACTTTC
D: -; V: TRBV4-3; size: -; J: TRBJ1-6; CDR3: CASSQDLRGLNSPLHF; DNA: TGCGCCAGCAGCCAAGATCTCCGGGGGCTTAATTCACCCCTCCACTTT
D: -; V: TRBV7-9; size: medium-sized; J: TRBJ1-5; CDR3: CASSSTQSGNQPQHF; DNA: TGTGCCAGCAGCTCCACCCAGAGTGGCAATCAGCCCCAGCATTTT
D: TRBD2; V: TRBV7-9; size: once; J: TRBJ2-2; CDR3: CASSVPGGPVTGELFF; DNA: TGTGCCAGCAGCGTTCCGGGGGGGCCGGTCACCGGGGAGCTGTTTTTT
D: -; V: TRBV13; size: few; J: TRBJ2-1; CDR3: CASTQGVEQFF; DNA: TGTGCCAGTACACAGGGTGTTGAGCAGTTCTTC
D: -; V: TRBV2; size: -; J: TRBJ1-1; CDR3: CASSGGGVLTEAFF; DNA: TGTGCCAGCAGTGGAGGAGGGGTTTTGACTGAAGCTTTCTTT
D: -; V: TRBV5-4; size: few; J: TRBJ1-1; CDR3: CASSSKPDSLTEAFF; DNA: TGTGCCAGCAGCTCTAAACCCGACAGCCTCACTGAAGCTTTCTTT
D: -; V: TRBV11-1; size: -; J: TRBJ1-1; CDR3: CASSARTAFYTEAFF; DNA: TGTGCCAGCAGCGCGAGGACAGCCTTTTACACTGAAGCTTTCTTT
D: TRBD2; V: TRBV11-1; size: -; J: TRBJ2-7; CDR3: CASSLSLGGNYEQYF; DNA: TGTGCCAGCAGCTTAAGCCTGGGGGGGAACTACGAGCAGTACTTC
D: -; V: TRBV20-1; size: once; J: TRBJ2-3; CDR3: CSPRGDTQYF; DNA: TGCAGTCCTCGGGGGGATACGCAGTATTTT
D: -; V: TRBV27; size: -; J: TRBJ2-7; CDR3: CASSLSSGDKSYEQYF; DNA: TGTGCCAGCAGTTTATCGTCAGGGGATAAATCCTACGAGCAGTACTTC
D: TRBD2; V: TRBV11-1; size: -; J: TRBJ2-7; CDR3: CASSPGTSGSYEQYF; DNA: TGTGCCAGCAGCCCCGGGACTAGCGGGTCCTACGAGCAGTACTTC
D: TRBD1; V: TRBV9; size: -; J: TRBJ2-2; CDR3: CASRDSNTGELFF; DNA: TGTGCCAGTAGGGACAGCAACACCGGGGAGCTGTTTTTT
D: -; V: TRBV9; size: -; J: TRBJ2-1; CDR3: CASSVGVSSYNEQFF; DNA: TGTGCCAGCAGCGTAGGGGTAAGCTCCTACAATGAGCAGTTCTTC
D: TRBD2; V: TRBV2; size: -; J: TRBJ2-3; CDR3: CASSELVGGSTDTQYF; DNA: TGTGCCAGCAGTGAACTAGTGGGGGGGAGCACAGATACGCAGTATTTT